The 28 T cell receptor beta chains given below trace back to one sample, sequenced in a study of Tregs in tolerant kidney transplant recipients. Method: immunoSEQ multiplex PCR; TCRdb's copy keeps in-frame clones and lacks some. The data contain approximately 69,000 clones, roughly 91% of them singletons. This specimen was CD4+ T cells from blood, taken before the transplant. The receptor set was obtained from a human donor who received a combined kidney and bone marrow transplant.

The chain carries TRBV10-3 and TRBJ2-1; the D is unclear. Trimming took 1 base from V and 9 from J, leaving 4 bases between them. The CDR3 loop spans 11 amino acids. The germline V gene encodes CDR1 ENHRY and CDR2 SYGVKD. In nucleotides, the CDR3 is TGTGCCATCAGTGAGTTTCTTGAGCAGTTCTTC. Protein product: CAISEFLEQFF.

This sequence joins TRBV2 and TRBJ1-4, with D unclear. This CDR3 comprises 15 residues. With 4 bases removed from V and 7 bases from J, the gap between germline ends came to 16 bases. Germline lookup yields CDR1 SNHLY and CDR2 FYNNEI. Here the CDR3 reads CASSAVRADGEKLFF. CDR3 bases: TGTGCCAGCAGTGCCGTGAGGGCGGACGGTGAAAAACTGTTTTTT.

This clone was observed a few times. The J gene is TRBJ2-1, the V gene TRBV19; 8 bases are shared with TRBD2. Germline V gene sequence: CDR1 LNHDA, CDR2 SQIVND (reference sequence). V lost 5 bases, J lost 10 bases, and 10 bases stayed unmatched. The CDR3 length is 14 residues. The DNA of the CDR3 is TGTGCCAGTAGTGAGACGGGAGGGCCCGGGGAGCAGTTCTTC. Residues: CASSETGGPGEQFF.

The rearrangement uses TRBV4-2 and TRBJ1-5; D is ambiguous. V was shortened by 1 base and J by 9 bases, with 10 bases between the two germline ends. The CDR3 contains 13 residues. Germline CDR1 is LGHNA and CDR2 is YNFKEQ. The CDR3 loop is CASSQVTSGPQHF. The DNA of the CDR3 is TGTGCCAGCAGCCAAGTCACCAGTGGGCCCCAGCATTTT.

This chain joins TRBV27 and TRBJ2-1; 7 nucleotides agree with TRBD2. The germline V gene has CDR1 MNHEY and CDR2 SMNVEV (reference sequence). CDR3 length: 14 amino acids. Germline trimming cut 5 bases from V and 7 bases from J; bases unmatched to any gene: 8. The CDR3 loop reads CASSIPTSRNEQFF. DNA for the CDR3: TGTGCCAGCAGTATCCCGACTAGCAGAAATGAGCAGTTCTTC.

This clone was seen just once. The chain carries TRBV5-1 and TRBJ1-4; perhaps TRBD1 as D (5 bases). V was cut by 0 bases and J by 0 bases, with 6 bases left in between. The CDR3 has 15 amino acids. CDR1 and CDR2 (germline): SGHRS, YFSETQ. The CDR3 sequence: CASSLEGATNEKLFF. The CDR3 DNA follows: TGCGCCAGCAGCTTGGAAGGGGCAACTAATGAAAAACTGTTTTTT.

The V call is TRBV28, the J call TRBJ1-2; no reliable D call. Trimming removed 3 bases at V and 4 bases at J, with 9 bases between. This CDR3 contains 13 residues. The germline CDR1 and CDR2 sequences are MDHEN and SYDVKM. CDR3 residues: CASSFSAFYGYTF. For the CDR3, the DNA is TGTGCCAGCAGTTTTAGTGCGTTCTATGGCTACACCTTC.

This chain connects TRBV30 to TRBJ2-1; 9 bases are shared with TRBD2. The CDR3 is 15 amino acids. Per germline, CDR1 GTSNPN and CDR2 SVGIG (reference sequence). Germline trimming cut 3 bases from V and 2 bases from J; bases unmatched to any gene: 5. The CDR3 coding sequence is TGTGCCTGGAGACATAGCGGGAGACCCTACAATGAGCAGTTCTTC. Amino acids: CAWRHSGRPYNEQFF.

The rearrangement links TRBV23-1 to TRBJ2-3; possible D gene TRBD1, 5 bases. TRBV23-1 is an open reading frame, and its role is uncertain. V gave up 0 bases and J gave up 3 bases, with 16 bases separating them. CDR3 length: 17 residues. The CDR3 is CASSQSVDTKGTDTQYF. DNA for the CDR3: TGCGCCAGCAGTCAATCGGTGGACACTAAGGGGACAGATACGCAGTATTTT.

This clone was detected only once. V and J are TRBV7-2 and TRBJ2-2, with TRBD2 matching 7 bases. Germline trimming cut 6 bases from V and 2 bases from J; bases unmatched to any gene: 6. The CDR3 loop spans 15 amino acids. Germline CDR1 and CDR2: SGHTA and FQGNSA. CDR3 DNA: TGTGCCAGCAGGGAAACTAGCGTCAACACCGGGGAGCTGTTTTTT. Translating gives CASRETSVNTGELFF.

J is TRBJ2-5 and V is TRBV5-1; TRBD2 matches 7 bases. Germline V gene lookup returns CDR1 SGHRS and CDR2 YFSETQ. The V gene end was trimmed by 0 bases and the J gene end by 3 bases; junction bases not matched to a gene: 5. CDR3 length equals 15 residues. The CDR3 DNA follows: TGCGCCAGCAGCTTGGCCGGGGCGGGAGAAGAGACCCAGTACTTC. Translating gives CASSLAGAGEETQYF.

J is TRBJ2-7 and V is TRBV27; maybe TRBD1 (6 bases). This CDR3 has 15 residues. Per the germline V gene, CDR1 is MNHEY and CDR2 is SMNVEV (reference sequence). V was clipped by 0 bases and J by 0 bases, with 9 bases between them. The CDR3 DNA reads as TGTGCCAGCAGTTTATCACAGGGAAACTCCTACGAGCAGTACTTC. This codes for CASSLSQGNSYEQYF.

The chain uses TRBV7-2 and TRBJ1-1; no definite D call. V was clipped by 1 base and J by 0 bases, with 3 bases between them. There are 13 residues in the CDR3. Germline assignment: CDR1 SGHTA and CDR2 FQGNSA. CDR3 residues: CASSLELNTEAFF. The CDR3 bases are TGTGCCAGCAGCTTAGAGCTGAACACTGAAGCTTTCTTT.

The CDR3 DNA sequence: TGCGCCAGCAGCTTGGACGGGAGGGTCCCCTACAATGAGCAGTTCTTC. Encoded protein: CASSLDGRVPYNEQFF. This chain connects TRBV5-1 to TRBJ2-1, with TRBD2 identical over 8 bases. The CDR3 covers 16 residues. After removal of 0 bases from V and 2 bases from J, the junction contained 4 bases not matched to a gene. CDR1 and CDR2 (germline): SGHRS, YFSETQ.

This chain uses TRBV19 with TRBJ1-3; 12 nucleotides line up with TRBD1. V was clipped by 6 bases and J by 3 bases; unmatched bases: 9. Germline V gene lookup returns CDR1 LNHDA and CDR2 SQIVND (reference sequence). The CDR3 sequence is 17 residues long. CDR3 protein: CASSPGQGALGGNTIYF. CDR3 sequence (DNA): TGTGCCAGTAGCCCGGGACAGGGGGCTTTAGGTGGAAACACCATATATTTT.

The chain joins TRBV10-3 to TRBJ1-1; TRBD1 is a possible D gene (5 bases). This CDR3 has 13 residues. The germline CDR1 and CDR2 sequences are ENHRY and SYGVKD. Trimming took off 11 bases at V and 5 bases at J, with 18 bases between the two ends. CDR3 loop: CAGSRGGWTEAFF. CDR3 nucleotide sequence: TGTGCCGGCTCTCGGGGGGGGTGGACTGAAGCTTTCTTT.

The rearrangement links TRBV29-1 to TRBJ2-5; D possibly corresponds to TRBD1 (6 bases). Between the trimmed V and J ends, which lost 1 base and 1 base, there was a span of 13 bases. The germline V gene has CDR1 SQVTM and CDR2 ANQGSEA. This CDR3 is built from 15 residues. CDR3 loop: CSVEVFTGTQETQYF. Here the CDR3 DNA reads TGCAGCGTTGAAGTTTTTACAGGGACCCAAGAGACCCAGTACTTC.

The chain is built from TRBV21-1 and TRBJ1-3; TRBD1, the table's D call, lacks a check against the DNA. TRBV21-1 is described as a pseudogene. The CDR3 runs 16 residues. The CDR3: CATTSRGPSSGNTIYF. The DNA of the CDR3 is TGTGCCACCACCTCCAGGGGGCCTTCCTCTGGAAACACCATATATTTT.

The chain couples TRBV5-1 to TRBJ1-4; D is unresolved. V gave up 5 bases and J gave up 5 bases, with 16 bases separating them. This CDR3 is built from 15 residues. CDR1 SGHRS and CDR2 YFSETQ come from the germline V gene. CDR3 in DNA: TGCGCCAGCAGACCCGGAGAGCCCACGAATGAAAAACTGTTTTTT. Protein: CASRPGEPTNEKLFF. The whole variable domain, remainder taken from reference TRBV5-1 and TRBJ1-4, is KAGVTQTPRYLIKTRGQQVTLSCSPISGHRSVSWYQQTPGQGLQFLFEYFSETQRNKGNFPGRFSGRQFSNSRSEMNVSTLELGDSALYLCASRPGEPTNEKLFFGSGTQLSVL.

The rearrangement uses TRBV30 and TRBJ1-2; 10 positions match TRBD1. V lost 0 bases and J lost 7; bases outside the gene matches: 8. This CDR3 has 15 residues. The germline V gene encodes CDR1 GTSNPN and CDR2 SVGIG (reference sequence). This CDR3 reads CAWSVGLGQGFGYTF. CDR3 bases: TGTGCCTGGAGTGTAGGTTTGGGACAGGGGTTTGGCTACACCTTC.

The rearrangement uses TRBV27 and TRBJ1-4; maybe TRBD1 (5 bases). CDR1 and CDR2 (germline): MNHEY, SMNVEV (reference sequence). Trimming left V 0 bases short and J 8 bases short, with 10 bases between. The length of the CDR3 is 14 residues. The CDR3 nucleotides read TGTGCCAGCAGTTTATCGGGGGGTTACGAAAAACTGTTTTTT. Translating it yields CASSLSGGYEKLFF.

The chain employs TRBV5-1 and TRBJ1-1; perhaps TRBD1 as D (6 bases). Germline lookup yields CDR1 SGHRS and CDR2 YFSETQ. This CDR3 region has 16 residues. Trimming stripped 3 bases from V and 0 bases from J, with 15 bases between. The CDR3: CASSWTTGLMNTEAFF. As DNA, the CDR3 is TGCGCCAGCAGCTGGACCACAGGGCTAATGAACACTGAAGCTTTCTTT. Looking up the rest from reference TRBV5-1 and TRBJ1-1 gives the full variable domain: KAGVTQTPRYLIKTRGQQVTLSCSPISGHRSVSWYQQTPGQGLQFLFEYFSETQRNKGNFPGRFSGRQFSNSRSEMNVSTLELGDSALYLCASSWTTGLMNTEAFFGQGTRLTVV.

The chain is built from TRBV5-6 and TRBJ2-5; 9 nucleotides line up with TRBD2. The CDR3 runs to 15 residues. Germline V lookup: CDR1 SGHDT, CDR2 YYEEEE. V was pared by 6 bases and J by 2 bases, with 8 bases of the junction left unmatched. In DNA form, the CDR3 reads TGTGCCAGCACCCTAGCGGGGTTTACACAAGAGACCCAGTACTTC. It encodes CASTLAGFTQETQYF. The entire variable domain, with the rest obtained from reference TRBV5-6 and TRBJ2-5, is as follows: DAGVTQSPTHLIKTRGQQVTLRCSPKSGHDTVSWYQQALGQGPQFIFQYYEEEERQRGNFPDRFSGHQFPNYSSELNVNALLLGDSALYLCASTLAGFTQETQYFGPGTRLLVL.

In the case of this clone: One junction end does not reproduce the germline sequence, and a read error may be involved. This chain connects TRBV7-7 to TRBJ2-2, with TRBD2 identical over 8 bases. Germline loops: CDR1 SSHAT, CDR2 FNYEAQ (reference sequence). This CDR3 contains 14 residues. The CDR3 reads CASSYTSGPGELFF. The DNA of the CDR3 is TGTGCTAGCAGTTACACTAGCGGACCCGGGGAGCTGTTTTTT.

This clone was seen once. The rearrangement joins TRBV27 to TRBJ2-5; 10 bases map to TRBD2. Trimming at V came to 0 bases and at J to 7 bases, leaving 2 bases not matched to a gene. The CDR3 consists of 14 residues. Germline CDR1 and CDR2: MNHEY and SMNVEV (reference sequence). CDR3 protein: CASSLSRLAGTQYF. Here the CDR3 DNA reads TGTGCCAGCAGTTTATCGCGACTAGCGGGGACCCAGTACTTC.

V and J are TRBV15 and TRBJ2-1; unclear D gene. Trimming took 0 bases from V and 8 from J, leaving 8 bases between them. Looked up from germline, CDR1 is LNHNV and CDR2 is YYDKDF (reference sequence). The CDR3 runs to 13 residues. CDR3 loop: CATSRDRVYEQFF. The CDR3 DNA reads as TGTGCCACCAGCAGAGATCGTGTTTATGAGCAGTTCTTC.

The chain combines TRBV4-2 with TRBJ2-1, with TRBD2 matching 13 bases. This CDR3 is 18 amino acids long. After removal of 1 base from V and 8 bases from J, the junction contained 11 bases not matched to a gene. Germline V gene lookup returns CDR1 LGHNA and CDR2 YNFKEQ. The chain's CDR3 is CASSQGYLLAGGTDEQFF. The DNA of the CDR3 is TGTGCCAGCAGCCAAGGTTACCTACTAGCGGGAGGGACGGATGAGCAGTTCTTC.

The CDR3 DNA sequence: TGTGCCAGCAGAGCAGGGACTAGCGGTCCCTACGAGCAGTACTTC. This encodes CASRAGTSGPYEQYF. V usage is TRBV27 and J usage is TRBJ2-7, with 11 bases aligning to TRBD2. Germline V CDR1 and CDR2: MNHEY, SMNVEV (reference sequence). Trimming took 6 bases from V and 2 from J; bases not matched to a gene: 6. The CDR3 totals 15 residues.